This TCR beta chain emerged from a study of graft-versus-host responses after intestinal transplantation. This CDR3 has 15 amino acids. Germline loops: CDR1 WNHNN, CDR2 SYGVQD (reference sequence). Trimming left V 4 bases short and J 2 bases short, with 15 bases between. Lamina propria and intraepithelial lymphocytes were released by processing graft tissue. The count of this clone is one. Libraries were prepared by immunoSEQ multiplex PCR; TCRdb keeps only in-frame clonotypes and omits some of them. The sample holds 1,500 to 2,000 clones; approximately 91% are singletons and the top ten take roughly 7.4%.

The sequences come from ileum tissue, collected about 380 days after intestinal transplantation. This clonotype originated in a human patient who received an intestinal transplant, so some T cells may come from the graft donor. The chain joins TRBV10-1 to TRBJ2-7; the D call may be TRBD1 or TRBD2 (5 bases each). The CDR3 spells CASSVRDRSPYEQYF. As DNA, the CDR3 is TGCGCCAGCAGTGTAAGGGACCGGAGCCCCTACGAGCAGTACTTC.